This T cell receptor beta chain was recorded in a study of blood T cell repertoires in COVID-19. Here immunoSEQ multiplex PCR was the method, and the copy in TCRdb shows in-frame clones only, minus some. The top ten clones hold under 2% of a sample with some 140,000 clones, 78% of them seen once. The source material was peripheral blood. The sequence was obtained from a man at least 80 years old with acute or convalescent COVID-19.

DNA for the CDR3: TGCGCCAGCAGTGACCAAACGGGGGGCGAGCAGTACGTC. As protein: CASSDQTGGEQYV. This chain joins TRBV10-2 and TRBJ2-7, with 7 bases fitting TRBD2. After removal of 3 bases from V and 6 bases from J, the junction contained 5 bases not matched to a gene. This CDR3 spans 13 amino acids. CDR1 and CDR2 from the germline V gene are WSHSY and SAAADI.